The clone carrying this T cell receptor (beta chain) was seen just once. Antigen unknown. The data are from a study of vaccination and CD4 T cells after COVID-19. Study as a whole: Post-COVID samples were collected a median about 3.5 months following diagnosis, spanning 35 to 161.

Treatment indicated: approximately nine-day PBMC culture with coronavirus spike peptide pools or control peptides (ViraFEST assay). The assay that was used to sequence DNA from cultured CD4+ T cells was the Oncomine TCR Beta short-read assay. TCRdb processed the PCR reads anew with MiXCR; each CDR3 protein has one entry. Altogether some 23,000 distinct CDR3 sequences are present, roughly 44% being singletons, with the ten largest covering 19%. Germline V gene data show CDR1 as SNHLY and CDR2 as FYNNEI. J gave up 3 bases and V 1 base, and 0 bases lay outside the gene matches. CDR3 length equals 14 residues.

This chain uses TRBV2 with TRBJ2-5; 9 nucleotides match TRBD1. The specimen was CD4+ T cells from blood, cultured in vitro, collected before SARS-CoV-2 vaccination. This TCR derives from a human donor who received a COVID-19 vaccine. CDR3 coding DNA: TGTGCCAGCAGTGAAGGGACAGGGGAAGAGACCCAGTACTTC. It yields the protein CASSEGTGEETQYF.